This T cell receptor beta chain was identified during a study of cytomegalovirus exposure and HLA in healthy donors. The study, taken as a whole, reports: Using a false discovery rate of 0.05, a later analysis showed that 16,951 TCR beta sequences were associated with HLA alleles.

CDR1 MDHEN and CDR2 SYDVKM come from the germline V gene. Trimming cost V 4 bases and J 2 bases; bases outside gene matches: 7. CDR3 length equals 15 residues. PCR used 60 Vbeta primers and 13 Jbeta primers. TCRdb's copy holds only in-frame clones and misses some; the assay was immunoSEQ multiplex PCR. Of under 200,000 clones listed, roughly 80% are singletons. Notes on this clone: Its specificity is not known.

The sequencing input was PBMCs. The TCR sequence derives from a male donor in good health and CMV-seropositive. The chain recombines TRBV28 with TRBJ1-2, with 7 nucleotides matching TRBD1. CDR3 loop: CASSSPGTANYGYTF. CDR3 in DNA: TGTGCCAGCAGTTCCCCCGGGACAGCAAACTATGGCTACACCTTC.